Listed below are T cell receptor beta chains from one sample, sequenced in a study of T cell responses to AZD1222 COVID-19 vaccine. Only in-frame clones appear in the TCRdb table, and some are missing; sequencing was by immunoSEQ multiplex PCR. This sample carries roughly 110,000 clones, 90% to 95% of them seen once, and the ten largest clones take under 25%. The material was peripheral blood, obtained on day 0 of AZD1222 vaccination. The receptors were gathered from an adult in good health. Both conserved end residues are part of each CDR3. Fields, in order: CDR3 length, clone size, J gene, D gene, V gene, CDR3 protein, CDR3 DNA. A D gene is named only where the DNA matches it firmly. Clone size is not always given. Where it is, it says once, few, many or a class for expanded clones.

length: 13
size: -
J: TRBJ1-2
D: TRBD1
V: TRBV7-3
CDR3: CASSLVGQVSYTF
DNA: TGTGCCAGCAGCTTAGTCGGACAGGTCAGCTACACCTTC

length: 12
size: -
J: TRBJ2-7
D: -
V: TRBV6-7
CDR3: CASSQRAYEQYF
DNA: TGTGCCAGCAGCCAAAGAGCCTACGAGCAGTACTTC

length: 16
size: -
J: TRBJ1-3
D: -
V: TRBV19
CDR3: CASSIEGGYSGNTIYF
DNA: TGTGCCAGTAGTATTGAGGGGGGCTACTCTGGAAACACCATATATTTT

length: 15
size: -
J: TRBJ1-5
D: TRBD1
V: TRBV28
CDR3: CASSLPGGSNQPQHF
DNA: TGTGCCAGCAGTCTCCCAGGGGGTAGCAATCAGCCCCAGCATTTT

length: 12
size: -
J: TRBJ2-1
D: TRBD2
V: TRBV29-1
CDR3: CSGLAGGYEQFF
DNA: TGCAGCGGACTAGCGGGGGGGTATGAGCAGTTCTTC

length: 13
size: -
J: TRBJ1-2
D: -
V: TRBV7-2
CDR3: CASSLGANYGYTF
DNA: TGTGCCAGCAGCTTAGGGGCTAACTATGGCTACACCTTC

length: 12
size: -
J: TRBJ1-5
D: -
V: TRBV2
CDR3: CASRGNNQPQHF
DNA: TGTGCCAGCAGGGGTAACAATCAGCCCCAGCATTTT

length: 16
size: -
J: TRBJ1-6
D: TRBD1
V: TRBV7-2
CDR3: CASTALGTGGTGPLHF
DNA: TGTGCCAGCACCGCCTTAGGGACAGGGGGCACCGGCCCCCTCCACTTT

length: 14
size: -
J: TRBJ1-5
D: -
V: TRBV6-5
CDR3: CASSYEGVDQPQHF
DNA: TGTGCCAGCAGTTACGAGGGGGTGGATCAGCCCCAGCATTTT

length: 14
size: -
J: TRBJ1-1
D: -
V: TRBV5-1
CDR3: CASSPVWMNTEAFF
DNA: TGCGCCAGCAGCCCCGTCTGGATGAACACTGAAGCTTTCTTT

length: 15
size: -
J: TRBJ1-1
D: -
V: TRBV13
CDR3: CASSLDPRQSTEAFF
DNA: TGTGCCAGCAGCTTAGACCCTCGACAGAGCACTGAAGCTTTCTTT

length: 12
size: -
J: TRBJ2-5
D: -
V: TRBV5-4
CDR3: CASSIGEETQYF
DNA: TGTGCCAGCAGCATAGGCGAGGAGACCCAGTACTTC

length: 13
size: -
J: TRBJ1-1
D: -
V: TRBV24-1
CDR3: CATSDSWSVAAFF
DNA: TGTGCCACCAGTGATTCCTGGTCCGTGGCAGCTTTCTTT

length: 13
size: -
J: TRBJ2-7
D: -
V: TRBV5-4
CDR3: CASSLPASYEQYF
DNA: TGTGCCAGCAGCCTACCGGCGAGCTACGAGCAGTACTTC

length: 16
size: -
J: TRBJ2-2
D: TRBD2
V: TRBV2
CDR3: CASREIAGVGTGELFF
DNA: TGTGCCAGCAGGGAAATAGCGGGGGTAGGGACCGGGGAGCTGTTTTTT

length: 12
size: -
J: TRBJ1-3
D: -
V: TRBV28
CDR3: CASSSEGNTIYF
DNA: TGTGCCAGCAGTTCCGAAGGAAACACCATATATTTT

length: 13
size: once
J: TRBJ2-5
D: TRBD2
V: TRBV3-1/TRBV3-2
CDR3: CASSRGGYETQYF
DNA: TGTGCCAGCAGCCGCGGGGGGTATGAGACCCAGTACTTC

length: 13
size: -
J: TRBJ1-6
D: -
V: TRBV5-4
CDR3: CASRGVRNSPLHF
DNA: TGTGCCAGCAGAGGGGTTCGTAATTCACCCCTCCACTTT

length: 15
size: once
J: TRBJ2-7
D: -
V: TRBV7-6
CDR3: CASSQLSGGPYEQYF
DNA: TGTGCCAGCAGTCAACTTTCGGGTGGCCCCTACGAGCAGTACTTC

length: 13
size: -
J: TRBJ1-2
D: -
V: TRBV6-1
CDR3: CASSERTGYGYTF
DNA: TGTGCCAGCAGTGAAAGGACGGGCTATGGCTACACCTTC

length: 16
size: -
J: TRBJ2-4
D: -
V: TRBV2
CDR3: CASSELTGRGKNIQYF
DNA: TGTGCCAGCAGTGAACTAACGGGTAGGGGCAAAAACATTCAGTACTTC

length: 14
size: -
J: TRBJ2-7
D: TRBD1
V: TRBV2
CDR3: CASREGQGNYEQYF
DNA: TGTGCCAGCAGGGAGGGACAGGGGAACTACGAGCAGTACTTC

length: 17
size: -
J: TRBJ2-5
D: TRBD2
V: TRBV29-1
CDR3: CSVGVQRGDSGQETQYF
DNA: TGCAGCGTTGGAGTTCAGCGGGGGGACTCGGGGCAAGAGACCCAGTACTTC

length: 15
size: -
J: TRBJ1-1
D: -
V: TRBV5-1
CDR3: CASSLGARENTEAFF
DNA: TGCGCCAGCAGCTTGGGGGCACGAGAAAACACTGAAGCTTTCTTT

length: 15
size: -
J: TRBJ1-1
D: -
V: TRBV6-5
CDR3: CASRLHQGVNTEAFF
DNA: TGTGCCAGCAGGCTTCATCAGGGTGTGAACACTGAAGCTTTCTTT

length: 17
size: -
J: TRBJ1-5
D: TRBD1
V: TRBV6-6
CDR3: CASSPPGGTGVDQPQHF
DNA: TGTGCCAGCAGTCCTCCCGGTGGGACAGGGGTCGACCAGCCCCAGCATTTT

length: 16
size: -
J: TRBJ2-3
D: -
V: TRBV2
CDR3: CASSELESANTDTQYF
DNA: TGTGCCAGCAGTGAATTGGAGTCTGCAAACACAGATACGCAGTATTTT

length: 15
size: -
J: TRBJ2-7
D: TRBD1
V: TRBV18
CDR3: CASTTYRDRESEQYF
DNA: TGTGCCAGCACAACTTACCGGGACAGGGAGAGCGAGCAGTACTTC

length: 13
size: -
J: TRBJ2-7
D: -
V: TRBV23-1
CDR3: CASSQSKGYEQYF
DNA: TGCGCCAGCAGTCAATCGAAGGGTTACGAGCAGTACTTC

length: 14
size: -
J: TRBJ1-3
D: -
V: TRBV7-2
CDR3: CASSWVGGGNTIYF
DNA: TGTGCCAGCAGCTGGGTAGGCGGAGGAAACACCATATATTTT

length: 17
size: -
J: TRBJ2-5
D: TRBD2
V: TRBV11-2
CDR3: CASSKRTSGIYQETQYF
DNA: TGTGCCAGCAGCAAACGGACTAGCGGAATTTACCAAGAGACCCAGTACTTC

length: 17
size: -
J: TRBJ1-5
D: -
V: TRBV4-1
CDR3: CASSQVIQSFSNQPQHF
DNA: TGCGCCAGCAGCCAAGTCATACAGTCTTTTAGCAATCAGCCCCAGCATTTT

length: 14
size: -
J: TRBJ2-5
D: -
V: TRBV30
CDR3: CAWDQGRVQETQYF
DNA: TGTGCCTGGGACCAGGGCAGGGTCCAAGAGACCCAGTACTTC

length: 15
size: -
J: TRBJ1-2
D: -
V: TRBV15
CDR3: CATSRDRRSAEGYTF
DNA: TGTGCCACCAGCAGAGATCGTCGCTCTGCGGAGGGCTACACCTTC

length: 16
size: -
J: TRBJ1-2
D: -
V: TRBV7-9
CDR3: CASSLAPQPQTYGYTF
DNA: TGTGCCAGCAGCTTAGCGCCCCAGCCCCAAACCTATGGCTACACCTTC

length: 14
size: -
J: TRBJ1-5
D: -
V: TRBV10-2
CDR3: CASTGGSGNQPQHF
DNA: TGCGCCAGCACTGGAGGGTCGGGCAATCAGCCCCAGCATTTT

length: 14
size: -
J: TRBJ2-7
D: -
V: TRBV7-2
CDR3: CASSLEGRAYEQYF
DNA: TGTGCCAGCAGCTTAGAGGGCAGGGCCTACGAGCAGTACTTC

length: 15
size: -
J: TRBJ1-6
D: TRBD1
V: TRBV6-5
CDR3: CASRRGGQLYSPLHF
DNA: TGTGCCAGCAGGCGAGGGGGACAGCTCTATTCACCCCTCCACTTT

length: 15
size: once
J: TRBJ1-6
D: TRBD1
V: TRBV4-3
CDR3: CASSQDGQGGSPLHF
DNA: TGCGCCAGCAGCCAAGACGGACAGGGCGGATCACCCCTCCACTTT

length: 15
size: -
J: TRBJ1-2
D: -
V: TRBV7-6
CDR3: CASSLNSRYDYGYTF
DNA: TGTGCCAGCAGCTTAAACAGCCGCTACGACTATGGCTACACCTTC

length: 16
size: -
J: TRBJ2-3
D: TRBD2
V: TRBV11-2
CDR3: CASSLRGGVGTDTQYF
DNA: TGTGCCAGCAGCTTACGTGGGGGGGTCGGCACAGATACGCAGTATTTT

length: 15
size: -
J: TRBJ2-3
D: -
V: TRBV19
CDR3: CASTKSPTSTDTQYF
DNA: TGTGCCAGTACTAAAAGCCCTACTAGCACAGATACGCAGTATTTT

length: 15
size: -
J: TRBJ1-5
D: -
V: TRBV18
CDR3: CASSPRGRSDQPQHF
DNA: TGTGCCAGCTCACCACGGGGCAGGTCCGATCAGCCCCAGCATTTT

length: 16
size: -
J: TRBJ1-1
D: TRBD1
V: TRBV27
CDR3: CASSSPHRGHNTEAFF
DNA: TGTGCCAGCAGTTCCCCCCACAGGGGGCATAACACTGAAGCTTTCTTT

length: 15
size: once
J: TRBJ2-5
D: TRBD2
V: TRBV5-1
CDR3: CASSLDGTRIETQYF
DNA: TGCGCCAGCAGCTTGGATGGGACTAGAATTGAGACCCAGTACTTC

length: 14
size: -
J: TRBJ2-1
D: TRBD2
V: TRBV7-3
CDR3: CASSHGLAPLEQFF
DNA: TGTGCCAGCAGCCACGGACTAGCTCCTCTTGAGCAGTTCTTC

length: 16
size: -
J: TRBJ1-6
D: TRBD1
V: TRBV7-9
CDR3: CASSSLIQGSRAPLHF
DNA: TGTGCCAGCAGCTCACTAATACAGGGGTCCAGGGCACCCCTCCACTTT